This T cell receptor beta chain is from a study of CD8+CD57+ T cells in acquired aplastic anemia. Whoever was chosen for sequencing had shown CD8+CD57+ cell expansion by flow cytometry. Acquired aplastic anemia of severe grade affected all patients. Concerning this clonotype itself: At one end the junction does not follow the germline gene, possibly because of a read error.

Genomic DNA served as template for TCR beta VDJ and CDR3 profiling. TCRdb used MiXCR to reprocess the reads, holding one entry per CDR3 protein. This sample has a few hundred thousand distinct CDR3 sequences, with around 82% found just once. The sequencing sample was made of sorted CD4+, CD8+, or CD8+CD57+ T cells (not recorded which) from PBMCs. The receptor was isolated from a human donor with aplastic anemia.

CDR3: CASSLAEGGNSNQPQHF. For the CDR3, the DNA is TGTGCCAGCAGCTTGGCGGAGGGCGGCAATAGCAATCAGCCCCAGCATTTT. The gene calls are TRBV5-1 and TRBJ1-5; no clear D. This CDR3 contains 17 residues. In germline, CDR1 is SGHRS, CDR2 YFSETQ.